The rows below give T cell receptor beta chains drawn from one sample of a study of response to subunit inactivated influenza vaccine. TCRdb processed the RT-PCR reads anew with MiXCR; each CDR3 protein has one entry. In the table there are about 540,000 distinct CDR3 sequences, 20% to 25% of which are singletons. The same data also contributed to another study, on T cells expressing NK-cell markers.

This specimen consisted of CD4+ T cells sorted from PBMCs, obtained 12 days after vaccination. The receptors originated from a man aged 50-60 years who received an inactivated influenza vaccine. Both conserved end residues are part of each CDR3. A D gene is named only where the DNA matches it firmly. Size is stated for part of the rows, as once, few or many counts, or as a class when the clone is expanded.

CDR3,DNA,size,V,J,D
CSVGTGYGYTF,TGCAGCGTGGGGACAGGCTATGGCTACACCTTC,few,TRBV29-1,TRBJ1-2,TRBD1
CASSLDNGGPQHF,TGCGCCAGCAGCTTGGACAACGGTGGGCCCCAGCATTTT,few,TRBV5-1,TRBJ1-5,NA
CASSLDIANEQFF,TGCGCCAGCAGCTTGGATATTGCGAATGAGCAGTTCTTC,few,TRBV5-1,TRBJ2-1,NA
CASSFVLAGYPTYEQYF,TGTGCCAGCAGTTTCGTCCTAGCGGGGTACCCCACCTACGAGCAGTACTTC,few,TRBV12-3/TRBV12-4,TRBJ2-7,TRBD2
CASSPDRIQETQYF,TGTGCCAGCAGCCCGGACAGGATCCAAGAGACCCAGTACTTC,few,TRBV12-3/TRBV12-4,TRBJ2-5,TRBD1
CASSFGVGYEQYF,TGCGCCAGCAGCTTCGGGGTGGGGTACGAGCAGTACTTC,NA,TRBV5-1,TRBJ2-7,NA
CSTLPGQETQYF,TGCAGTACCCTGCCCGGACAAGAGACCCAGTACTTC,NA,TRBV20-1,TRBJ2-5,NA
CASSHNPGRRGNTIYF,TGTGCCAGCAGCCACAACCCGGGACGACGGGGAAACACCATATATTTT,NA,TRBV3-1,TRBJ1-3,NA
CASSLTGYANEQFF,TGTGCCAGCAGCCTGACAGGCTATGCAAATGAGCAGTTCTTC,NA,TRBV7-9,TRBJ2-1,NA
CSALNRGLLDSPLHF,TGCAGTGCTCTTAACAGGGGACTGCTAGATTCACCCCTCCACTTT,few,TRBV20-1,TRBJ1-6,TRBD1
CASSPTGQGAYNEQFF,TGTGCTAGCAGCCCCACGGGACAGGGGGCCTACAATGAGCAGTTCTTC,few,TRBV7-7,TRBJ2-1,TRBD1
CASSLGIEDTEAFF,TGTGCCAGCAGTCTAGGAATCGAGGACACTGAAGCTTTCTTT,NA,TRBV12-3/TRBV12-4,TRBJ1-1,NA
CASGQRGASSYNSPLHF,TGTGCTAGTGGTCAGCGCGGGGCGAGCTCCTATAATTCACCCCTCCACTTT,NA,TRBV12-5,TRBJ1-6,NA
CSVEERDGNETQYF,TGCAGCGTTGAAGAAAGGGACGGTAATGAGACCCAGTACTTC,NA,TRBV29-1,TRBJ2-5,NA
CASSLGQGGTYGYTF,TGTGCCAGCAGTCTTGGACAGGGTGGTACCTATGGCTACACCTTC,few,TRBV28,TRBJ1-2,TRBD1
CASSFSETNYGYTF,TGCGCCAGCAGCTTCAGCGAAACTAACTATGGCTACACCTTC,NA,TRBV5-1,TRBJ1-2,NA
CSAFQGGTEAFF,TGCAGTGCTTTCCAGGGGGGAACTGAAGCTTTCTTT,NA,TRBV20-1,TRBJ1-1,TRBD1
CASTLSGTRGYTF,TGTGCCAGCACTTTATCGGGAACTAGGGGCTACACCTTC,NA,TRBV11-2,TRBJ1-2,NA
CASSFGTRGNTIYF,TGTGCCAGCAGCTTCGGGACGCGAGGAAACACCATATATTTT,NA,TRBV7-2,TRBJ1-3,NA
CASSFLGDTGELFF,TGTGCCAGCAGTTTTTTAGGGGACACCGGGGAGCTGTTTTTT,few,TRBV27,TRBJ2-2,NA
CAWSPRDSQPQHF,TGTGCCTGGAGTCCGCGGGACAGTCAGCCCCAGCATTTT,NA,TRBV30,TRBJ1-5,TRBD1
CASRVTPSGAVTF,TGTGCCAGCAGAGTCACTCCCTCGGGAGCAGTCACCTTC,few,TRBV6-1,TRBJ1-2,NA
CASSLERGRLGEQYF,TGTGCCAGCAGTCTAGAGAGGGGGAGGCTCGGCGAGCAGTACTTC,few,TRBV11-1,TRBJ2-7,NA
CASSLDRGTFYEQYF,TGTGCCAGCAGCTTAGACAGGGGAACCTTCTACGAGCAGTACTTC,NA,TRBV7-2,TRBJ2-7,TRBD1
CATSRGENTGELFF,TGTGCCACCAGCCGGGGGGAGAACACCGGGGAGCTGTTTTTT,NA,TRBV24-1,TRBJ2-2,TRBD2
CASSPGQRWNNEQFF,TGTGCCAGCAGCCCGGGACAGAGATGGAACAATGAGCAGTTCTTC,NA,TRBV11-3,TRBJ2-1,TRBD1
CSARLTSLWTEAFF,TGCAGTGCTAGACTGACGAGCCTGTGGACTGAAGCTTTCTTT,NA,TRBV20-1,TRBJ1-1,NA
CSARVGSYRGGELFF,TGCAGTGCTAGAGTTGGGTCCTACAGGGGCGGGGAGCTGTTTTTT,NA,TRBV20-1,TRBJ2-2,TRBD1
CASSLGSRDSSYEQYF,TGTGCCAGCAGCTTAGGGAGCCGGGACAGCTCCTACGAGCAGTACTTC,few,TRBV7-6,TRBJ2-7,TRBD1
CSARSLAGVGDEQFF,TGCAGTGCGAGAAGCCTAGCGGGAGTAGGGGATGAGCAGTTCTTC,few,TRBV20-1,TRBJ2-1,TRBD2
CASSYGFRGLVTQYF,TGTGCCAGCAGTTACGGTTTCAGGGGGCTCGTGACGCAGTATTTT,few,TRBV6-2/TRBV6-3,TRBJ2-3,TRBD1
CASRPAGGSTDTQYF,TGTGCCAGCAGACCAGCGGGGGGGTCCACGGATACGCAGTATTTT,few,TRBV6-2/TRBV6-3,TRBJ2-3,TRBD2
CASSIASGSRYEQFF,TGTGCCAGCAGCATAGCTAGCGGGAGTAGGTATGAGCAGTTCTTC,NA,TRBV5-6,TRBJ2-1,TRBD2
CASSQGHPGQGDNEQFF,TGTGCCAGCAGCCAAGGGCATCCGGGACAGGGCGATAATGAGCAGTTCTTC,few,TRBV4-2,TRBJ2-1,TRBD1
CATSRAAGANTEAFF,TGTGCCACCAGCAGAGCGGCTGGGGCGAACACTGAAGCTTTCTTT,NA,TRBV15,TRBJ1-1,NA
CSAPDRGSSYNSPLHF,TGCAGTGCTCCGGACAGGGGGAGCTCCTATAATTCACCCCTCCACTTT,NA,TRBV20-1,TRBJ1-6,TRBD1
CASGPGGGAHTGELFF,TGTGCCAGCGGCCCAGGCGGGGGCGCGCATACCGGGGAGCTGTTTTTT,NA,TRBV7-3,TRBJ2-2,NA
CASSAYGEGTQYF,TGTGCCAGCAGTGCCTACGGGGAGGGGACCCAGTACTTC,NA,TRBV12-3/TRBV12-4,TRBJ2-5,TRBD2
CASSLRRFGATEAFF,TGTGCCAGCAGCCTGCGCAGGTTTGGGGCCACTGAAGCTTTCTTT,NA,TRBV7-9,TRBJ1-1,NA
CASSLGPPLVGTYEQYF,TGTGCCAGCAGCTTAGGCCCTCCTTTAGTTGGAACCTACGAGCAGTACTTC,few,TRBV7-6,TRBJ2-7,NA
CASSQDSRGTEAFF,TGCGCCAGCAGCCAAGACTCCCGGGGCACTGAAGCTTTCTTT,few,TRBV4-1,TRBJ1-1,NA
CASSQEGEFTDTQYF,TGCGCCAGCAGCCAAGAGGGCGAGTTCACAGATACGCAGTATTTT,NA,TRBV5-1,TRBJ2-3,NA
CASRGQGGTEAFF,TGTGCCAGCAGGGGACAGGGAGGCACTGAAGCTTTCTTT,once,TRBV5-5,TRBJ1-1,TRBD1
CASSWTSTDTQYF,TGTGCCAGCAGCTGGACTAGCACAGATACGCAGTATTTT,many,TRBV5-6,TRBJ2-3,NA
CASSLASISTDTQYF,TGTGCCAGCAGTTTAGCCTCCATAAGCACAGATACGCAGTATTTT,few,TRBV12-3/TRBV12-4,TRBJ2-3,NA
CSASPPAGAWTGELFF,TGCAGTGCTAGTCCCCCTGCGGGAGCCTGGACCGGGGAGCTGTTTTTT,NA,TRBV20-1,TRBJ2-2,TRBD2
CASSPQGLTQYF,TGTGCCAGCAGTCCGCAAGGACTAACCCAGTACTTC,NA,TRBV6-2/TRBV6-3,TRBJ2-5,NA
CASSTTGGWNTEAFF,TGTGCCAGCAGTACTACAGGGGGCTGGAACACTGAAGCTTTCTTT,NA,TRBV27,TRBJ1-1,TRBD1
CASSIAGDTNTEAFF,TGTGCCAGCAGCATCGCTGGAGATACGAACACTGAAGCTTTCTTT,NA,TRBV7-2,TRBJ1-1,NA
CASSRTVTTDTQYF,TGTGCCAGTTCCAGGACAGTGACCACAGATACGCAGTATTTT,NA,TRBV19,TRBJ2-3,NA
CASSLVTGHNEQFF,TGTGCCAGCAGTTTAGTGACTGGCCACAATGAGCAGTTCTTC,NA,TRBV12-3/TRBV12-4,TRBJ2-1,NA
CASSPRTSGSETQYF,TGCGCCAGCAGCCCCCGGACTAGCGGGAGTGAGACCCAGTACTTC,many,TRBV5-1,TRBJ2-5,TRBD2
CASSRRGGKDTQYF,TGTGCCAGCAGTAGGCGGGGGGGAAAAGATACGCAGTATTTT,NA,TRBV6-1,TRBJ2-3,TRBD2
CASSPPGRGTDTQYF,TGTGCCAGCTCACCACCGGGGAGGGGCACAGATACGCAGTATTTT,few,TRBV18,TRBJ2-3,TRBD2
CASSQDSGGRGQFF,TGTGCCAGCAGCCAAGATTCCGGAGGCAGGGGGCAGTTCTTC,few,TRBV4-2,TRBJ2-1,NA
CSASRRRANEQFF,TGCAGTGCTAGTCGGAGGAGAGCTAATGAGCAGTTCTTC,few,TRBV20-1,TRBJ2-1,NA
CASSFNRAFSNQPQHF,TGTGCCAGCAGTTTTAACAGGGCCTTTAGCAATCAGCCCCAGCATTTT,few,TRBV28,TRBJ1-5,NA
CASSQRGNNEQFF,TGTGCCAGCAGCCAACGTGGGAACAATGAGCAGTTCTTC,NA,TRBV3-1,TRBJ2-1,NA